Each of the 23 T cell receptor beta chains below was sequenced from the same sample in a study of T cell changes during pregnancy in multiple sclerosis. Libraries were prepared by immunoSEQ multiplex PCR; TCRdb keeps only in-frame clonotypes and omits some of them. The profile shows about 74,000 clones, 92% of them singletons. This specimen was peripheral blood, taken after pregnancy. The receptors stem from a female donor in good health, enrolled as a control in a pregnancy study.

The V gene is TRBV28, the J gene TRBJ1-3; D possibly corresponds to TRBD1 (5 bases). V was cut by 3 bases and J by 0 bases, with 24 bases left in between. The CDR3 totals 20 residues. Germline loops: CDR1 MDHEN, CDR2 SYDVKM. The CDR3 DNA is TGTGCCAGCAGTTTCTCAGGTTCCAGAGGACGGGACTACTCTGGAAACACCATATATTTT. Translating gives CASSFSGSRGRDYSGNTIYF.

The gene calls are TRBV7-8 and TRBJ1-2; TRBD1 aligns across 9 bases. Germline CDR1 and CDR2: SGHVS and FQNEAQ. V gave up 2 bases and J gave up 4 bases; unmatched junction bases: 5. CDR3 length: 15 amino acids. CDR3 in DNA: TGTGCCAGCAGCTTAACAGGGGGCAGGGGCTATGGCTACACCTTC. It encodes CASSLTGGRGYGYTF.

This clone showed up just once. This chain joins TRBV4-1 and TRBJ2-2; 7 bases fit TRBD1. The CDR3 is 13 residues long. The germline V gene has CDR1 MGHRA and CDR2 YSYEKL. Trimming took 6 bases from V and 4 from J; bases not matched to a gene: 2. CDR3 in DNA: TGCGCCAGCAGTGACAGGGTCACCGGGGAGCTGTTTTTT. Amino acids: CASSDRVTGELFF.

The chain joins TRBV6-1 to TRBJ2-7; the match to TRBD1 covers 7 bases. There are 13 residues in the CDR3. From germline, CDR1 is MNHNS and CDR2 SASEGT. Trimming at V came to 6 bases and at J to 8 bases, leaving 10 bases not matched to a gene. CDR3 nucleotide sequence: TGTGCCAGCAGGACTACAGGGGAAGACAAGCAGTACTTC. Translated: CASRTTGEDKQYF.

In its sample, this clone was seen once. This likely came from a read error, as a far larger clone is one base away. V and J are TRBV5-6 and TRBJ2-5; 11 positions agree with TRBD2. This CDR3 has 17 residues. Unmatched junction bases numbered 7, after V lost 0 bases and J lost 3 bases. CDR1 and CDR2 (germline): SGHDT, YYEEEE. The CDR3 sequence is CASSLGLAGGREETQYF. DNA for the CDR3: TGTGCCAGCAGCTTGGGGCTAGCGGGGGGAAGAGAAGAGACCCAGTACTTC.

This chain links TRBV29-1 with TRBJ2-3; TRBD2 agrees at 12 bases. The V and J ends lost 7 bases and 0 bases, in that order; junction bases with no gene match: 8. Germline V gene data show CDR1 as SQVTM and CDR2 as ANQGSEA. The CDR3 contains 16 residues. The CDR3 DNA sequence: TGCAGCGGACGGACTAGCGGGACCCCTAGCACAGATACGCAGTATTTT. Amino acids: CSGRTSGTPSTDTQYF.

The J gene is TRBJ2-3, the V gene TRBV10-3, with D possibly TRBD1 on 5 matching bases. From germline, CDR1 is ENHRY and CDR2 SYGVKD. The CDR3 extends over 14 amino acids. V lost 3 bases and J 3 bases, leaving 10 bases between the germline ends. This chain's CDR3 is CAISEGGATDTQYF. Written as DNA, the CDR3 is TGTGCCATCAGTGAAGGTGGGGCTACAGATACGCAGTATTTT.

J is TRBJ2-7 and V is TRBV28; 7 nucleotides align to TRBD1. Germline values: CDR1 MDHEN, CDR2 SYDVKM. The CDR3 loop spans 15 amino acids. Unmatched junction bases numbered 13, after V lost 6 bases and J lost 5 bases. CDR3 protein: CASSTPGQIKNEQYF. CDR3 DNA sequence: TGTGCCAGCAGCACTCCGGGACAGATAAAGAACGAGCAGTACTTC.

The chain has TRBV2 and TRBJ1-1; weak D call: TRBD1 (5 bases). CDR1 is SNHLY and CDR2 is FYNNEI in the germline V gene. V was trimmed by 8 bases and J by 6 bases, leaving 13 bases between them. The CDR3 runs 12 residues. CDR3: CASGSREAEAFF. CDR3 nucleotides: TGTGCCAGCGGGTCCAGGGAGGCTGAAGCTTTCTTT.

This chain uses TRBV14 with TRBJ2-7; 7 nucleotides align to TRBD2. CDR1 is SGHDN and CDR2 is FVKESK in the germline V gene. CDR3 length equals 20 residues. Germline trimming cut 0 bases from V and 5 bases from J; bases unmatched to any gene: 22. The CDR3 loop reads CASSQDSRGRVQLAAHEQYF. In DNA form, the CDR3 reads TGTGCCAGCAGCCAAGATTCGCGGGGACGGGTGCAGCTAGCGGCTCACGAGCAGTACTTC.

Here the CDR3 DNA reads TGTGCCAGTAGTAATGGGGGGGGACAGGGGAAAAAACTGTTTTTT. Its protein product is CASSNGGGQGKKLFF. The chain recombines TRBV19 with TRBJ1-4, with TRBD1 matching over 10 bases. This CDR3 region has 15 residues. Trimming at V came to 4 bases and at J to 9 bases, leaving 8 bases not matched to a gene. The germline V gene encodes CDR1 LNHDA and CDR2 SQIVND (reference sequence).

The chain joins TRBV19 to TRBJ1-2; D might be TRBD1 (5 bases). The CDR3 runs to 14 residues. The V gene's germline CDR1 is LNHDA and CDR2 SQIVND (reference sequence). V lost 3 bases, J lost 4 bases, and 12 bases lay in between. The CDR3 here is CASSIGASLYGYTF. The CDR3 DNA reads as TGTGCCAGTAGTATTGGGGCCAGTCTCTATGGCTACACCTTC. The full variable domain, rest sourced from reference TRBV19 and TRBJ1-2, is DGGITQSPKYLFRKEGQNVTLSCEQNLNHDAMYWYRQDPGQGLRLIYYSQIVNDFQKGDIAEGYSVSREKKESFPLTVTSAQKNPTAFYLCASSIGASLYGYTFGSGTRLTVV.

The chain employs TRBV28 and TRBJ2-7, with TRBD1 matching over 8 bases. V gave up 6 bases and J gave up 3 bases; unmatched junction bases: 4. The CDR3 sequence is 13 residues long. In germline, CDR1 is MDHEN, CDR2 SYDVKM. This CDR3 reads CASRTGGDYEQYF. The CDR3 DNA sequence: TGTGCCAGCAGAACAGGGGGAGACTACGAGCAGTACTTC.

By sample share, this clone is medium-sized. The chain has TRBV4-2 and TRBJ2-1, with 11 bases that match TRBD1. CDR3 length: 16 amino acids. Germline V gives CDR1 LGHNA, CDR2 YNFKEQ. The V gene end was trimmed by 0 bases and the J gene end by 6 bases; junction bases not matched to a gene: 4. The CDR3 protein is CASSQDPGTGGNEQFF. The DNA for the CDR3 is TGTGCCAGCAGCCAAGATCCCGGGACAGGGGGCAATGAGCAGTTCTTC.

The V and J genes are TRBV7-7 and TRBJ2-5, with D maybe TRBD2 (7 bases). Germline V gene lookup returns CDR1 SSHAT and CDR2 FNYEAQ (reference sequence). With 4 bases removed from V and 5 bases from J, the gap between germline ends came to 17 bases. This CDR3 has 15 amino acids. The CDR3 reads CASSSGVAGAETQYF. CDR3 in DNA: TGTGCCAGCAGCTCCGGCGTTGCGGGGGCGGAGACCCAGTACTTC.

The CDR3 DNA reads as TGTGCCAGCAGACCCCCGCAGGGTGGAGAGCAGTACTTC. This sequence encodes CASRPPQGGEQYF. V and J are TRBV7-6 and TRBJ2-7, with D possibly TRBD1 on 5 matching bases. CDR3 length: 13 amino acids. CDR1 is SGHVS, CDR2 FNYEAQ, per germline. V dropped 6 bases and J dropped 7 bases, with 16 bases sitting between them.

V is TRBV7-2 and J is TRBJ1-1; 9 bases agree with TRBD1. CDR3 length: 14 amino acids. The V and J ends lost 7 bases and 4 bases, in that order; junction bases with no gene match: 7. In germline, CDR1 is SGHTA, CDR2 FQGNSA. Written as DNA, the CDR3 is TGTGCCAGCACCCTGGACAGGGGACCCACTGAAGCTTTCTTT. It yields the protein CASTLDRGPTEAFF.

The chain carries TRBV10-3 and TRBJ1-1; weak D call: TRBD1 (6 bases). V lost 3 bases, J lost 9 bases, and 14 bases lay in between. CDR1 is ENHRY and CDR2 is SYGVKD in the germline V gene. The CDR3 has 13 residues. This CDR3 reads CAISDLRTEQAFF. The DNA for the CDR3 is TGTGCCATCAGTGACCTTCGGACAGAGCAAGCTTTCTTT.

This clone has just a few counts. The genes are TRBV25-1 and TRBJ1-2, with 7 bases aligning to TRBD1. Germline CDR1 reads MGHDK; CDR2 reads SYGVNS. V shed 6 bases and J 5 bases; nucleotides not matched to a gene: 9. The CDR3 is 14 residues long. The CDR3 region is CASRDRDREYGYTF. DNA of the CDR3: TGTGCCAGCAGGGACCGGGACAGAGAGTATGGCTACACCTTC.

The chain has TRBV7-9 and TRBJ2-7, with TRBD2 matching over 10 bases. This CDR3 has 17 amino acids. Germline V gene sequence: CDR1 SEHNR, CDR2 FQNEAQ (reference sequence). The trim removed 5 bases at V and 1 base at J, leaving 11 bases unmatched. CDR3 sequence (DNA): TGTGCCAGCAGCCCGACGTTGGGACTAGCGTTGTCCTACGAGCAGTACTTC. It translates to CASSPTLGLALSYEQYF.

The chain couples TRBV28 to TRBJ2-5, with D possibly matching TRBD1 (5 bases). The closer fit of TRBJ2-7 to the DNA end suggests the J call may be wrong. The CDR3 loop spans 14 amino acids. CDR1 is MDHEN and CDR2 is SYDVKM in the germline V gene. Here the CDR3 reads CASTPGHRSYEQYF. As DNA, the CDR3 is TGTGCCAGCACCCCAGGGCACAGGTCCTACGAGCAGTACTTC.

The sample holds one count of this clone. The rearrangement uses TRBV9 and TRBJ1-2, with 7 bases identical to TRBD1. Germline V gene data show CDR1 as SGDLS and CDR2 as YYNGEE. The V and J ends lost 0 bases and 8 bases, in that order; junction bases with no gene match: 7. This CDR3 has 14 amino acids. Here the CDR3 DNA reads TGTGCCAGCAGCGTAGTGGAGGGGGCGAGCGGCTACACCTTC. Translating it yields CASSVVEGASGYTF.

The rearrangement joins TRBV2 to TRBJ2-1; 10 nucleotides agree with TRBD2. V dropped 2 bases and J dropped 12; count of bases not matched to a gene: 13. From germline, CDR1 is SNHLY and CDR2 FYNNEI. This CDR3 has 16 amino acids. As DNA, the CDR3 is TGTGCCAGCAGTGAATTCCCTAGCGGGGGTTCCCATGGGCAGTTCTTC. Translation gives CASSEFPSGGSHGQFF.